Reported below is one T cell receptor beta chain. No antigen is known for it. The data were produced by immunoSEQ multiplex PCR, yet TCRdb's version contains in-frame clones alone and is incomplete. The table lists millions of clones, just over 90% of them singletons, with under 0.45% in the top ten. The source of the sample is a study of shared clonotypes between healthy human individuals. The CDR3 is 14 residues long. Germline V lookup: CDR1 SGHRS, CDR2 YFSETQ. Losses at the gene ends were 4 bases for V and 0 bases for J; bases not matched to a gene: 2. The investigators split CD4+ cells into a CD45RA+ naive subset and a CD45RA-negative memory subset. Study-level points and caveats: Some naive CD4 clonotypes, approximately 4.5%, turned up in common across four donors. For sorted subsets, rarefaction showed incomplete sequencing despite large depth.

This chain joins TRBV5-1 and TRBJ2-3; TRBD2 agrees at 7 bases. The TCR comes from a man between 18 and 35 years old in good health. Some clones in this sample may be carry-over from other donors' samples. The sample comprised naive CD4+ T cells from PBMCs. Subset defined: CD45RA+ positively selected. The CDR3 sequence is CASSAGDSTDTQYF. The CDR3 DNA reads as TGCGCCAGCAGCGCGGGAGATAGCACAGATACGCAGTATTTT. Variable domain in full (rest from reference TRBV5-1 and TRBJ2-3): KAGVTQTPRYLIKTRGQQVTLSCSPISGHRSVSWYQQTPGQGLQFLFEYFSETQRNKGNFPGRFSGRQFSNSRSEMNVSTLELGDSALYLCASSAGDSTDTQYFGPGTRLTVL.